This entry lists 17 T cell receptor beta chains sequenced from one sample in a study of cytomegalovirus exposure and HLA in healthy donors (dated by TCRdb to 2015 to 2018). The library came from the immunoSEQ multiplex PCR assay. For the multiplex PCR, a mixture combining 60 forward primers for TCR Vbeta segments and 13 reverse primers for TCR Jbeta segments was used. TCRdb mirrors the immuneACCESS table, restricted to in-frame sequences. Some clones are absent from its copies; in checked studies, under half trace to an unresolved V gene, and the reason for the others is unknown. The sample table lists some 200,000 clones, about 70% of them with a count of one. The ten largest clones represent less than 2% of the sample. Sequencing used PBMCs. These receptors all come from a woman aged 25 to 39 in good health and CMV-seronegative.

This clone was counted between two and nine times. The J gene is TRBJ2-2, the V gene TRBV19, with D perhaps TRBD2 (6 bases). The V gene's germline CDR1 is LNHDA and CDR2 SQIVND (reference sequence). The CDR3 is 16 amino acids. V gave up 1 base and J gave up 5 bases, with 14 bases separating them. The CDR3 nucleotides read TGTGCCAGTAGTATAGGAGGAGGGAGAGGGACCGGGGAGCTGTTTTTT. Residues: CASSIGGGRGTGELFF.

V is TRBV29-1 and J is TRBJ1-1, with a weak D call TRBD1 (5 bases). V was pared by 1 base and J by 0 bases, with 12 bases between. Germline assignment: CDR1 SQVTM and CDR2 ANQGSEA. The CDR3 consists of 15 residues. The DNA for the CDR3 is TGCAGCGTTGAAGGTGCCGGAGGGGTGAACACTGAAGCTTTCTTT. It yields the protein CSVEGAGGVNTEAFF.

The rearrangement links TRBV29-1 to TRBJ1-2; possibly TRBD1 for D (6 bases). The CDR3 consists of 14 residues. V was trimmed by 4 bases and J by 0 bases, leaving 12 bases between them. The germline gives CDR1 SQVTM, CDR2 ANQGSEA. The CDR3 is CSVATGTTNYGYTF. CDR3 sequence (DNA): TGCAGCGTTGCAACAGGGACAACTAACTATGGCTACACCTTC.

V usage is TRBV13 and J usage is TRBJ1-5; D ambiguous. Germline CDR1 and CDR2: PRHDT and FYEKMQ (reference sequence). The CDR3 has 12 amino acids. V lost 3 bases and J lost 7, with 7 bases in between. The CDR3 reads CASSFFGQPQHF. The CDR3 DNA reads as TGTGCCAGCAGCTTTTTCGGGCAGCCCCAGCATTTT.

The CDR3 here is CASSQDPSGSSYEQYF. The CDR3 DNA follows: TGCGCCAGCAGCCAAGATCCCAGCGGGAGCTCCTACGAGCAGTACTTC. The chain is built from TRBV4-1 and TRBJ2-7, with 8 bases matching TRBD2. The V gene's germline CDR1 is MGHRA and CDR2 YSYEKL. The J segment lost 0 bases and the V segment lost 0 bases, leaving 4 bases of the junction unmatched. The CDR3 length is 16 residues.

This clone was detected only a few times. Different DNA sequences within this sample yield the same CDR3. This chain connects TRBV18 to TRBJ1-1, with a possible D match to TRBD1 (6 bases). Germline V gene lookup returns CDR1 KGHSH and CDR2 LQKENI. The CDR3 covers 14 residues. V lost 3 bases and J 1 base, leaving 9 bases between the germline ends. The CDR3 region has the DNA TGTGCCAGCTCACCCCGACAGGAGAACACTGAAGCTTTCTTT. Translating it yields CASSPRQENTEAFF.

The CDR3 DNA reads as TGTGCCAGCAGCGAACCTCCGGGACTAGCGATCGATTACTCCTACAATGAGCAGTTCTTC. Encoded protein: CASSEPPGLAIDYSYNEQFF. The chain is built from TRBV7-8 and TRBJ2-1; the match to TRBD2 covers 10 bases. The junction had 16 bases not matched to a gene; V was cut back by 5 bases and J by 0 bases. The CDR3 sequence is 20 residues long. The germline V gene has CDR1 SGHVS and CDR2 FQNEAQ.

Notes on this clone: One junction end does not reproduce the germline sequence, and a read error may be involved. This chain links TRBV20-1 with TRBJ1-2; D unresolved. Germline CDR1 is DFQATT and CDR2 is SNEGSKA (reference sequence). The CDR3 consists of 11 residues. CDR3 coding DNA: TGCAGTGCAAAAAGAAGAGACTCCTGCCCCTTC. The encoded protein is CSAKRRDSCPF.

The chain links TRBV30 to TRBJ1-6; D possibly corresponds to TRBD1 (6 bases). CDR3 length: 14 residues. Germline V gene sequence: CDR1 GTSNPN, CDR2 SVGIG (reference sequence). V dropped 6 bases and J dropped 7 bases, with 16 bases sitting between them. Here the CDR3 reads CACRDIRWNSPLHF. The CDR3 DNA reads TGTGCCTGCCGGGACATACGATGGAATTCACCCCTCCACTTT. The full variable domain, rest sourced from reference TRBV30 and TRBJ1-6, is SQTIHQWPATLVQPVGSPLSLECTVEGTSNPNLYWYRQAAGRGLQLLFYSVGIGQISSEVPQNLSASRPQDRQFILSSKKLLLSDSGFYLCACRDIRWNSPLHFGNGTRLTVT.

This clone occurred a few times. The gene calls are TRBV7-2 and TRBJ2-7; TRBD2 matches 9 bases. The CDR3 has 16 residues. Germline trimming cut 0 bases from V and 0 bases from J; bases unmatched to any gene: 3. The V gene's germline CDR1 is SGHTA and CDR2 FQGNSA. The CDR3, as DNA: TGTGCCAGCAGCTTAGCTGGCGGGGGGGTCTCCTACGAGCAGTACTTC. Its protein product is CASSLAGGGVSYEQYF.

This sequence joins TRBV7-3 and TRBJ2-7; perhaps TRBD1 as D (5 bases). Germline V gene sequence: CDR1 SGHTA, CDR2 FQGTGA. This CDR3 has 11 residues. V lost 10 bases and J lost 2, with 9 bases in between. The CDR3 sequence is CATRQTYEQYF. CDR3 DNA: TGTGCCACCCGACAGACCTACGAGCAGTACTTC. Combining the CDR3 with reference TRBV7-3 and TRBJ2-7 gives the whole variable domain GAGVSQTPSNKVTEKGKYVELRCDPISGHTALYWYRQSLGQGPEFLIYFQGTGAADDSGLPNDRFFAVRPEGSVSTLKIQRTERGDSAVYLCATRQTYEQYFGPGTRLTVT.

The rearrangement links TRBV2 to TRBJ2-1; 9 positions agree with TRBD2. Germline-derived CDR1 and CDR2 are SNHLY and FYNNEI. Losses at the gene ends were 6 bases for V and 7 bases for J; bases not matched to a gene: 19. The CDR3 totals 18 residues. The CDR3 DNA follows: TGTGCCAGCAGAAGGGAACTAGCGGGTTTGGGTGCGCGAAATGAGCAGTTCTTC. It specifies CASRRELAGLGARNEQFF.

The chain joins TRBV5-4 to TRBJ1-2; 7 bases line up with TRBD1. The germline V gene has CDR1 SGHNT and CDR2 YYREEE (reference sequence). The CDR3 is 16 residues long. The trim removed 0 bases at V and 2 bases at J, leaving 7 bases unmatched. The CDR3 spells CASSLEPGTANYGYTF. DNA of the CDR3: TGTGCCAGCAGCTTGGAACCCGGGACAGCCAACTATGGCTACACCTTC.

This chain joins TRBV18 and TRBJ1-2; 7 bases are a match to TRBD1. Per the germline V gene, CDR1 is KGHSH and CDR2 is LQKENI. V trimming: 3 bases; J trimming: 5 bases; junction bases outside the gene matches: 6. The CDR3 spans 14 residues. CDR3 in amino acids: CASSPGTASYGYTF. The CDR3 DNA reads TGTGCCAGCTCACCTGGGACAGCCTCATATGGCTACACCTTC. Combining the CDR3 with reference TRBV18 and TRBJ1-2 gives the whole variable domain NAGVMQNPRHLVRRRGQEARLRCSPMKGHSHVYWYRQLPEEGLKFMVYLQKENIIDESGMPKERFSAEFPKEGPSILRIQQVVRGDSAAYFCASSPGTASYGYTFGSGTRLTVV.

This rearrangement joins TRBV5-6 to TRBJ2-5; the D is unclear. The CDR3 extends over 15 amino acids. Trimming took 4 bases from V and 4 from J, leaving 17 bases between them. The germline CDR1 and CDR2 sequences are SGHDT and YYEEEE. This chain's CDR3 is CASSLNVGWRETQYF. The CDR3 bases are TGTGCCAGCAGCCTCAATGTCGGATGGAGAGAGACCCAGTACTTC.

This chain connects TRBV9 to TRBJ1-1, with no clear D. The CDR3 sequence is 19 residues long. V dropped 4 bases and J dropped 5 bases, with 30 bases sitting between them. Germline V lookup: CDR1 SGDLS, CDR2 YYNGEE. The CDR3 spells CASSPYRSRATGEGTEAFF. CDR3 in DNA: TGTGCCAGCAGCCCGTATCGGTCCCGGGCCACGGGAGAAGGAACTGAAGCTTTCTTT. The full variable domain, rest sourced from reference TRBV9 and TRBJ1-1, is DSGVTQTPKHLITATGQRVTLRCSPRSGDLSVYWYQQSLDQGLQFLIQYYNGEERAKGNILERFSAQQFPDLHSELNLSSLELGDSALYFCASSPYRSRATGEGTEAFFGQGTRLTVV.

This clone was picked up a small number of times. The chain is built from TRBV10-3 and TRBJ1-1; TRBD1 matches at 7 bases. Germline assignment: CDR1 ENHRY and CDR2 SYGVKD. The CDR3 consists of 14 residues. The junction had 3 bases not matched to a gene; V was cut back by 1 base and J by 4 bases. This CDR3 reads CAISEWQGGTEAFF. The CDR3 DNA follows: TGTGCCATCAGTGAGTGGCAGGGGGGCACTGAAGCTTTCTTT.